The TCR beta chain described here comes from a study of T-cell reconstitution after alpha-beta-depleted transplantation in children. This clonotype showed up many times. The TCRbeta library incorporated unique molecular identifiers. TCRdb processed the PCR reads anew with MiXCR; each CDR3 protein has one entry. The sample includes some 110,000 distinct CDR3 sequences, under 13% of them seen just once. The germline gives CDR1 SGHVS, CDR2 FNYEAQ. The trim removed 5 bases at V and 5 bases at J, leaving 11 bases unmatched. The CDR3 loop spans 16 amino acids. The sequence came from a boy aged 2 to 9 with acute lymphoblastic leukemia, due to receive a stem cell transplant. V gene TRBV7-6 combines with J gene TRBJ2-2; 7 positions agree with TRBD1. The sequences come from PBMCs, collected before TCRalphabeta/CD19-depleted stem cell transplant. CDR3 region: CASSLVPDRVTGELFF. CDR3 nucleotide sequence: TGTGCCAGCAGCCTCGTACCCGACAGGGTGACCGGGGAGCTGTTTTTT.